This T cell receptor (beta chain) came from a study of cytomegalovirus exposure and HLA in healthy donors. The study, taken as a whole, reports: It was shown in a later analysis that HLA-associated TCR beta chains were more clonally expanded than other, equally common chains. In a later analysis, TCR beta V- and J-gene trimming showed a link to a missense DCLRE1C variant. CMV serostatus was the only immune exposure information that was available.

All the people who gave samples were healthy bone marrow donors. V dropped 6 bases and J dropped 3 bases, with 15 bases sitting between them. The CDR3 is 15 amino acids. Germline V gene sequence: CDR1 MNHEY, CDR2 SVGAGI. The PCR made use of 60 Vbeta and 13 Jbeta primers. Only in-frame clones appear in the TCRdb table, and some are missing; sequencing was by immunoSEQ multiplex PCR. In all, the sample yields approximately 100,000 clones. As to this clone: What it binds is unknown.

The source material was PBMCs. This rearrangement joins TRBV6-5 to TRBJ2-1, with D possibly matching TRBD2 (5 bases). The clonotype originates from a man between 40 and 49 years old in good health and CMV-seronegative. The CDR3: CASSPDSQFYNEQFF. The DNA for the CDR3 is TGTGCCAGCAGCCCGGACTCCCAATTCTACAATGAGCAGTTCTTC.